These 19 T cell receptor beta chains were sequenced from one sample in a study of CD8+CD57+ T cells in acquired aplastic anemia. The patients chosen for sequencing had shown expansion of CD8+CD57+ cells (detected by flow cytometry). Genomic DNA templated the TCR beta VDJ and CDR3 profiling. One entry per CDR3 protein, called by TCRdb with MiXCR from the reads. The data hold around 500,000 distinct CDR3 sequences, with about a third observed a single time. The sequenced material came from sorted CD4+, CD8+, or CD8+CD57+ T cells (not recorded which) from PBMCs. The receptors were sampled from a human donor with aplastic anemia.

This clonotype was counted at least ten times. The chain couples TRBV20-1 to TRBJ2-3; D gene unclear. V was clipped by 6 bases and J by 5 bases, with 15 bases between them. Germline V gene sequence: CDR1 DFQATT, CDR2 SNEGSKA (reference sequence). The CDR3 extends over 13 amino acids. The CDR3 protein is CSAQDRQRDTQYF. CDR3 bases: TGCAGTGCCCAGGACCGGCAGCGAGATACGCAGTATTTT.

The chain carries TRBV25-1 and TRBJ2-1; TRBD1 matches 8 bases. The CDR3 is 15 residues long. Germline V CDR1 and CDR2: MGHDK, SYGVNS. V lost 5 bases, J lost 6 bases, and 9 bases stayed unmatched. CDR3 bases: TGTGCCAGCAGTTATGCTGGACAGGGCGGCAATGAGCAGTTCTTC. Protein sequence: CASSYAGQGGNEQFF.

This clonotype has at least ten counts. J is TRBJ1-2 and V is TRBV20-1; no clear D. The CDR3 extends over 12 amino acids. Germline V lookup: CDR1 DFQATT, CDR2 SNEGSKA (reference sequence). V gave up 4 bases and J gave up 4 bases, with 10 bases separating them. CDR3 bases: TGCAGTGCTACTCAGGAAGCCTATGGCTACACCTTC. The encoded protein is CSATQEAYGYTF.

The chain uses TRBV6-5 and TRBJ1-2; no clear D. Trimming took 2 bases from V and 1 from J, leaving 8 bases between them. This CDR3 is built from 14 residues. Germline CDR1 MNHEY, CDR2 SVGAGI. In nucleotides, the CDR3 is TGTGCCAGCAGTTACGGGCTTGATAACTATGGCTACACCTTC. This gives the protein CASSYGLDNYGYTF.

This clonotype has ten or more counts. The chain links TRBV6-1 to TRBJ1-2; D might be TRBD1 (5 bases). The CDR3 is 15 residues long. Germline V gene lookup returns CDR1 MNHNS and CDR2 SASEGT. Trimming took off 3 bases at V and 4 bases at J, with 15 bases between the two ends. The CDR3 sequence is CASSDSPGTAYGYTF. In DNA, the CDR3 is TGTGCCAGCAGTGATTCACCCGGGACGGCCTATGGCTACACCTTC.

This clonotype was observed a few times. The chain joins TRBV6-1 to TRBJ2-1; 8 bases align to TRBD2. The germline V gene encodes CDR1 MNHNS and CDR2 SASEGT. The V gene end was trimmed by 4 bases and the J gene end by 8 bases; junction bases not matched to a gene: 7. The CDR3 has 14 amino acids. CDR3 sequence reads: CASSVGLGVDEQFF. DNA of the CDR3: TGTGCCAGCAGTGTGGGACTAGGAGTGGATGAGCAGTTCTTC.

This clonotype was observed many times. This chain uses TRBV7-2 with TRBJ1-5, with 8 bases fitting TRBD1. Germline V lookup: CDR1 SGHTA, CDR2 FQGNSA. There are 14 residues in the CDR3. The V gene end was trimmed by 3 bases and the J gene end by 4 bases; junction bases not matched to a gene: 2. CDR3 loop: CASSLDRENQPQHF. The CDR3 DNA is TGTGCCAGCAGCTTGGACAGGGAGAATCAGCCCCAGCATTTT.

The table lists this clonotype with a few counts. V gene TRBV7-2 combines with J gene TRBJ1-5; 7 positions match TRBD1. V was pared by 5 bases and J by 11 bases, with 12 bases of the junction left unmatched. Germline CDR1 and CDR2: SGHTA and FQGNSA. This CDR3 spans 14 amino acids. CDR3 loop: CASSIGQDGPAQHF. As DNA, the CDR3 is TGTGCCAGCAGCATAGGACAGGACGGCCCAGCCCAGCATTTT.

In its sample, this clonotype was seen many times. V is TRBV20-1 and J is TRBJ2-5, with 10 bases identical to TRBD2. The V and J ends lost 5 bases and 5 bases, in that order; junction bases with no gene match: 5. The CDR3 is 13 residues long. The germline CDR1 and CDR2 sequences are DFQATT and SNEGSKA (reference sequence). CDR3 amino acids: CSAGLAVRETQYF. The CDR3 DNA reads TGCAGTGCTGGACTAGCGGTTCGTGAGACCCAGTACTTC.

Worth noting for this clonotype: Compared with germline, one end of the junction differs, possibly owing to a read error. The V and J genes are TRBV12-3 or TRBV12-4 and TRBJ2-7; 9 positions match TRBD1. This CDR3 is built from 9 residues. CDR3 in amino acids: CASSFGQGF. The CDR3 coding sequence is TGTGCCAGCAGTTTCGGACAGGGGTTC.

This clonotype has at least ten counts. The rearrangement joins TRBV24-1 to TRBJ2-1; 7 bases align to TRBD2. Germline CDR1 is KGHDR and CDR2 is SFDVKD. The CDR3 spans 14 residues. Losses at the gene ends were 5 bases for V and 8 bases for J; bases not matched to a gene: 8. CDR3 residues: CATSGASGGDEQFF. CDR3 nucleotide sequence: TGTGCCACCAGTGGGGCTAGCGGTGGGGATGAGCAGTTCTTC.

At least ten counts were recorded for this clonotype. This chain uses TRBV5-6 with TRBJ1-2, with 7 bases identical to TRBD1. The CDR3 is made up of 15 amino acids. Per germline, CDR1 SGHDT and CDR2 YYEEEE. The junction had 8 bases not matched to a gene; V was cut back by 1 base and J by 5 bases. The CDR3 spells CASSLRAGGRYGYTF. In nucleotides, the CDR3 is TGTGCCAGCAGCTTGAGGGCAGGGGGAAGGTATGGCTACACCTTC. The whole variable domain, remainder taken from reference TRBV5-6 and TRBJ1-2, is DAGVTQSPTHLIKTRGQQVTLRCSPKSGHDTVSWYQQALGQGPQFIFQYYEEEERQRGNFPDRFSGHQFPNYSSELNVNALLLGDSALYLCASSLRAGGRYGYTFGSGTRLTVV.

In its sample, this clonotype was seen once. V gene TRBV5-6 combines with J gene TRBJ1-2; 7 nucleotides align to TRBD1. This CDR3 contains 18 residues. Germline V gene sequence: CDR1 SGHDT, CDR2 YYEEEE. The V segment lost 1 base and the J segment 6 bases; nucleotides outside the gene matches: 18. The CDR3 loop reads CASSLIGRGRSVRDGYTF. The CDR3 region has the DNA TGTGCCAGCAGCTTGATTGGAAGGGGGCGCTCCGTCCGCGATGGCTACACCTTC.

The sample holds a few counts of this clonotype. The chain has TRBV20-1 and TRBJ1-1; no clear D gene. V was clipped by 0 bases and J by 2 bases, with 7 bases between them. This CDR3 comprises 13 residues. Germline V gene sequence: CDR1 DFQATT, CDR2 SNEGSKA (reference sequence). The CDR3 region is CSARETTNTEAFF. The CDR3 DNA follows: TGCAGTGCTAGAGAGACAACCAACACTGAAGCTTTCTTT.

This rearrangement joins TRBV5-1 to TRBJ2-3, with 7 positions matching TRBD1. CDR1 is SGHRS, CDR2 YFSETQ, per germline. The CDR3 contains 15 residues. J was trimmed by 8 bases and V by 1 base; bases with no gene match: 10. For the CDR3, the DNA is TGCGCCAGCAGCTTGCAAGGACAGGAGGCAGGTACGCAGTATTTT. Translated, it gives CASSLQGQEAGTQYF.

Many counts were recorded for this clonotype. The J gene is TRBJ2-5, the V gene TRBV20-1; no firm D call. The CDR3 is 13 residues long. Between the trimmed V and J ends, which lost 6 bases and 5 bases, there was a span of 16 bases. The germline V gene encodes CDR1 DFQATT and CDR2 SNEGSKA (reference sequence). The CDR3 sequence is CSALLFPMETQYF. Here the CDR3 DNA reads TGCAGTGCCCTACTTTTTCCCATGGAGACCCAGTACTTC.

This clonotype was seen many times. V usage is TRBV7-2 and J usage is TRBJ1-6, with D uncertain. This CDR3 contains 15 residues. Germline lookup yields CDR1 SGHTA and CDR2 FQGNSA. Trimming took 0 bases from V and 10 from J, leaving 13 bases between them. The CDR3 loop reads CASSLAPGAQSPLHF. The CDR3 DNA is TGTGCCAGCAGCTTAGCCCCAGGCGCGCAGTCACCCCTCCACTTT.

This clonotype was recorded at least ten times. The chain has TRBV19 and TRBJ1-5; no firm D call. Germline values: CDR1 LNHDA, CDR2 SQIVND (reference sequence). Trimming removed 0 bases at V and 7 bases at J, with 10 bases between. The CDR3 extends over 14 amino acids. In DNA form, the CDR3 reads TGTGCCAGTAGTATAGAGGCGCGACCACAGCCCCAGCATTTT. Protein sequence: CASSIEARPQPQHF.

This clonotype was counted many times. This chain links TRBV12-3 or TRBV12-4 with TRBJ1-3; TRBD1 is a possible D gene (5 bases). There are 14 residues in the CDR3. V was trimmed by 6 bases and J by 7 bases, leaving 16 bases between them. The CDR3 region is CASSPTRVRNTIYF. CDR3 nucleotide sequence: TGTGCCAGCAGCCCCACCAGGGTCCGGAACACCATATATTTT.